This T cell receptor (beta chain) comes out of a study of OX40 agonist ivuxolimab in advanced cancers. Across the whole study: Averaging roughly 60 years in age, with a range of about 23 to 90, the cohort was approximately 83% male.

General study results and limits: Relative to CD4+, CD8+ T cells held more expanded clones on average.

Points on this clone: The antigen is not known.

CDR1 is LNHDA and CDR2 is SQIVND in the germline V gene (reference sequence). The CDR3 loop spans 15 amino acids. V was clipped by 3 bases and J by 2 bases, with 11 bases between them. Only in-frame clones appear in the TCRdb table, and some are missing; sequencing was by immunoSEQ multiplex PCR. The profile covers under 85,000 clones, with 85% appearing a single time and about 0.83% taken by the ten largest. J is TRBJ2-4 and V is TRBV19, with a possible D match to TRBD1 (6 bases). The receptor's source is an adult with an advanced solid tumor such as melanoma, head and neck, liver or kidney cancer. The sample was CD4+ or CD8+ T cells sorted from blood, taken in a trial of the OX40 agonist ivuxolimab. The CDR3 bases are TGTGCCAGTAGTATCCAGGGGCCTTCCAAAAACATTCAGTACTTC. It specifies CASSIQGPSKNIQYF.